These 5 T cell receptor beta chains came from one sample sequenced in a study of T-cell reconstitution after alpha-beta-depleted transplantation in children. Preparation of the TCRbeta library involved a method that used unique molecular identifiers. TCRdb recomputed calls from the PCR reads with MiXCR, one row per CDR3 protein. The table lists about 260,000 distinct CDR3 sequences, around a tenth of them singletons, with 23% in the top ten. The sample here was peripheral blood, taken 180 days after TCRalphabeta/CD19-depleted stem cell transplant. These receptors were collected from a male patient aged 2-10 years who had a stem cell transplant for chronic granulomatous disease, so the T cells may come from the graft donor.

This clonotype came up many times. The gene calls are TRBV6-5 and TRBJ1-3, with 7 bases lining up with TRBD1. Germline CDR1 reads MNHEY; CDR2 reads SVGAGI. The CDR3 totals 15 residues. V lost 0 bases, J lost 3 bases, and 2 bases stayed unmatched. The CDR3 loop reads CASSYSGGFGNTIYF. CDR3 DNA: TGTGCCAGCAGTTACTCAGGGGGCTTTGGAAACACCATATATTTT.

This clonotype was observed at least ten times. The V and J genes are TRBV28 and TRBJ2-7, with D unresolved. Germline lookup yields CDR1 MDHEN and CDR2 SYDVKM. The germline V and J ends were trimmed by 2 bases and 2 bases, with 7 bases remaining between them. CDR3 length: 13 amino acids. This chain's CDR3 is CASSLKGPYEQYF. CDR3 DNA sequence: TGTGCCAGCAGTTTAAAAGGTCCCTACGAGCAGTACTTC.

This clonotype was seen many times. J is TRBJ2-3 and V is TRBV6-5; 9 nucleotides line up with TRBD1. This CDR3 spans 16 amino acids. Germline V lookup: CDR1 MNHEY, CDR2 SVGAGI. Trimming took 1 base from V and 3 from J; bases not matched to a gene: 5. The CDR3 here is CASSYFPGTGTDTQYF. CDR3 in DNA: TGTGCCAGCAGTTACTTTCCCGGGACAGGGACAGATACGCAGTATTTT.

This clonotype was detected many times. This chain connects TRBV18 to TRBJ2-3; possibly TRBD2 for D (6 bases). CDR1 and CDR2 from the germline V gene are KGHSH and LQKENI. V was clipped by 1 base and J by 4 bases, with 18 bases between them. The CDR3 length is 17 residues. CDR3 amino acids: CASSPLSEGPVADTQYF. The CDR3 nucleotides are TGTGCCAGCTCACCACTTTCGGAGGGTCCGGTGGCAGATACGCAGTATTTT.

This clonotype was seen ten or more times. The V call is TRBV12-5, the J call TRBJ2-7, with TRBD2 matching over 9 bases. V gave up 2 bases and J gave up 6 bases; unmatched junction bases: 8. The CDR3 covers 15 residues. Germline assignment: CDR1 LGHNT and CDR2 FRNRAP. The CDR3 DNA reads TGTGCTAGTGGTTTGTCAAGCGGGGGGCCTTCCGAGCAGTACTTC. The encoded protein is CASGLSSGGPSEQYF.